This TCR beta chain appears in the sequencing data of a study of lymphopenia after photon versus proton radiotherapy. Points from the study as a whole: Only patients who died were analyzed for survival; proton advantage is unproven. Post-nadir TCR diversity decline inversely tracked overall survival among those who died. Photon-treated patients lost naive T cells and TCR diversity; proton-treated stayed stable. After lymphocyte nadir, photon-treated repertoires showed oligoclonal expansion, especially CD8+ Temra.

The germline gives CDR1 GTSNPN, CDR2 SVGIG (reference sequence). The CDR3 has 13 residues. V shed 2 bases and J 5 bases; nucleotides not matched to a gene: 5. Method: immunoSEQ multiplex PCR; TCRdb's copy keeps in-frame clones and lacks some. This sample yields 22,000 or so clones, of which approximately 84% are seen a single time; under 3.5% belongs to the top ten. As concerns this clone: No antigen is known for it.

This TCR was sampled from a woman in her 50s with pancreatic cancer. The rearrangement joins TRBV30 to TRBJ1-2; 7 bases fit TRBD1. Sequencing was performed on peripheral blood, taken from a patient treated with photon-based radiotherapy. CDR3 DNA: TGTGCCTGGAGTACAGGGGTACAGTATGGCTACACCTTC. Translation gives CAWSTGVQYGYTF.